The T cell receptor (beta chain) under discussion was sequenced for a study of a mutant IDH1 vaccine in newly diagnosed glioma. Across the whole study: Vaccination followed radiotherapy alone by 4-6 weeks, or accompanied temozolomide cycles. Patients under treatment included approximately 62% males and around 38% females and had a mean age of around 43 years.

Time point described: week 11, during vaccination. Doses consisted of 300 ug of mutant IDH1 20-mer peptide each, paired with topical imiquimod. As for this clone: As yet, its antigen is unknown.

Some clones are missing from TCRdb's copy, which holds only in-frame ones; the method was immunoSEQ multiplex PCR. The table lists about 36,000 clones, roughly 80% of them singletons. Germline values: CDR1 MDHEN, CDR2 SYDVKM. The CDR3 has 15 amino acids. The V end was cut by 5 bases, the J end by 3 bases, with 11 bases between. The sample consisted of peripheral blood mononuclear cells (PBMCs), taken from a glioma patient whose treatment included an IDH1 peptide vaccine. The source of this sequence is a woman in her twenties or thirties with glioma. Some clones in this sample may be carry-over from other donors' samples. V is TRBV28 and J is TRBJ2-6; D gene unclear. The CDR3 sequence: CASSGMGFGANVLTF. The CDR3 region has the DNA TGTGCCAGCAGTGGGATGGGCTTTGGGGCCAACGTCCTGACTTTC.